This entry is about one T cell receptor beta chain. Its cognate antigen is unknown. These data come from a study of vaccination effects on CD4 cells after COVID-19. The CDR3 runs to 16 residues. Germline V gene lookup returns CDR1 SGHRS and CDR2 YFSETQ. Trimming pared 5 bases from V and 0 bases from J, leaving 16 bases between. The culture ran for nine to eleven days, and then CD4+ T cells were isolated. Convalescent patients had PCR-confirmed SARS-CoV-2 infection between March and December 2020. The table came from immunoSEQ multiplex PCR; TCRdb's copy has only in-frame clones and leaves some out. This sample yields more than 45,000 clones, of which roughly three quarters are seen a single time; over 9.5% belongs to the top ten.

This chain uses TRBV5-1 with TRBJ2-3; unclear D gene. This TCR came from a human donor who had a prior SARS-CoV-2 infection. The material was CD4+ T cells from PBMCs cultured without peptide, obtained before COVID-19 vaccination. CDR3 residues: CASSRRGPTSTDTQYF. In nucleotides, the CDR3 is TGCGCCAGCAGTCGTCGAGGCCCGACTAGCACAGATACGCAGTATTTT.